In this sample, the clone carrying this T cell receptor (beta chain) turned up many times. The antigen remains undetermined. The CDR3 regions of TCR beta were amplified from RNA transcripts. When the TCR CDR3 underwent first-round RT-PCR, the HTBI primer set was used. TCRdb redid the calling of the multiplex PCR reads with MiXCR, one entry per CDR3 protein. The sample records 400,000 to 600,000 distinct CDR3 sequences, around 20% being singletons. This specimen comes from a study of T cells in Graves' hyperthyroidism and ophthalmopathy. Study-wide results and limits: In the analysis, a 13 V-J model separated ophthalmopathy from stable hyperthyroidism. Ophthalmopathy was identified by the model a median about six months ahead of onset.

V lost 1 base, J lost 2 bases, and 9 bases lay in between. The CDR3 has 15 amino acids. The source material was blood. The origin of this receptor is a man aged 18 to 35 with Graves' hyperthyroidism. The V call is TRBV12-3 or TRBV12-4, the J call TRBJ1-5, with a possible D match to TRBD1 (5 bases). The CDR3 coding sequence is TGTGCCAGCAGTTTAGGGGGGAGGGGCAATCAGCCCCAGCATTTT. Translating gives CASSLGGRGNQPQHF.